The source of this T cell receptor (beta chain) is a study of CD8 T cells in Susac syndrome. Trimming pared 5 bases from V and 0 bases from J, leaving 10 bases between. The CDR3 spans 14 residues. With random hexamers, reverse transcription was performed on roughly 0.45 to 1 ug of RNA. TCRdb used MiXCR to reprocess the immunoSEQ multiplex PCR reads, holding one entry per CDR3 protein. The sample holds about 190,000 distinct CDR3 sequences; approximately 95% are singletons and the top ten take around 0.16%. The V and J genes are TRBV12-3 or TRBV12-4 and TRBJ1-2, with D possibly matching TRBD1 (5 bases). Input material: CD8+ T cells from PBMCs. This sequence was found in a human donor with Susac syndrome. DNA of the CDR3: TGTGCCAGCAGTACTCAGGGTGCTAACTATGGCTACACCTTC. Protein sequence: CASSTQGANYGYTF.